The rows below give T cell receptor beta chains drawn from one sample of a study of OX40 agonist ivuxolimab in advanced cancers. Using immunoSEQ multiplex PCR, the repertoire was profiled, and TCRdb retains in-frame clones only, with some absent. Of tens of thousands of clones listed, 82% are singletons. The sample here was CD4+ or CD8+ T cells sorted from blood, taken in a trial of the OX40 agonist ivuxolimab. The receptors originated from an adult with an advanced solid tumor such as melanoma, head and neck, liver or kidney cancer. Both conserved end residues are trimmed from each CDR3. Fields, in order: J gene, D gene, V gene, CDR3 protein. The D gene is left open where the match is weak.

J gene: TRBJ2-1; D gene: TRBD2; V gene: TRBV7-8; CDR3 protein: ASSRGWGQREDGF
J gene: TRBJ2-7; D gene: TRBD1; V gene: TRBV2; CDR3 protein: ASRVGTALGHEQY
J gene: TRBJ2-7; D gene: TRBD2; V gene: TRBV9; CDR3 protein: ASGAGGREQY
J gene: TRBJ1-6; D gene: NA; V gene: TRBV21-1; CDR3 protein: ANPRGSPLH
J gene: TRBJ2-1; D gene: TRBD2; V gene: TRBV18; CDR3 protein: ASSPIGTSGGEQF
J gene: TRBJ1-2; D gene: NA; V gene: TRBV7-9; CDR3 protein: ASSLDYNYGYT
J gene: TRBJ2-3; D gene: NA; V gene: TRBV19; CDR3 protein: ASSPQVTDTQY
J gene: TRBJ1-2; D gene: NA; V gene: TRBV19; CDR3 protein: ASSHRARRGYT
J gene: TRBJ1-2; D gene: NA; V gene: TRBV19; CDR3 protein: ASRQVGIPGYT
J gene: TRBJ2-7; D gene: NA; V gene: TRBV7-6; CDR3 protein: ASSLVGGVYEQY
J gene: TRBJ2-5; D gene: TRBD2; V gene: TRBV5-1; CDR3 protein: ASSPWRGAQETQY
J gene: TRBJ2-7; D gene: NA; V gene: TRBV15; CDR3 protein: ATSRDGRGEQY
J gene: TRBJ1-1; D gene: TRBD1; V gene: TRBV19; CDR3 protein: ASSMNTGTANTEAF
J gene: TRBJ2-5; D gene: NA; V gene: TRBV18; CDR3 protein: ASSPLGGETQY
J gene: TRBJ2-7; D gene: NA; V gene: TRBV5-4; CDR3 protein: ASSYGRGEQY
J gene: TRBJ2-7; D gene: TRBD1; V gene: TRBV5-1; CDR3 protein: ASRGQGYEQY
J gene: TRBJ1-2; D gene: NA; V gene: TRBV5-4; CDR3 protein: ASSHPGTGTNYGYT
J gene: TRBJ1-5; D gene: NA; V gene: TRBV19; CDR3 protein: ASSEGQIRNQPQH
J gene: TRBJ2-6; D gene: TRBD1; V gene: TRBV11-3; CDR3 protein: ASGTGAGANVLT
J gene: TRBJ2-7; D gene: NA; V gene: TRBV11-2; CDR3 protein: ASSSPPGVEQY
J gene: TRBJ1-2; D gene: NA; V gene: TRBV11-3; CDR3 protein: ASSLVTVASPPRRGYT
J gene: TRBJ1-6; D gene: NA; V gene: TRBV11-2; CDR3 protein: ASSFGLYNSPLH
J gene: TRBJ1-5; D gene: NA; V gene: TRBV28; CDR3 protein: ASKGGRNQPQH
J gene: TRBJ2-7; D gene: NA; V gene: TRBV5-5; CDR3 protein: ASSSEIYEQY
J gene: TRBJ2-5; D gene: NA; V gene: TRBV6-1; CDR3 protein: ASSVYSSGGDRAETQY
J gene: TRBJ2-1; D gene: TRBD2; V gene: TRBV6-1; CDR3 protein: ASSDRLAGDEQF
J gene: TRBJ1-2; D gene: TRBD1; V gene: TRBV7-9; CDR3 protein: ASSLTGGYGYT
J gene: TRBJ1-5; D gene: NA; V gene: TRBV6-1; CDR3 protein: ASNSLGGKPQH
J gene: TRBJ1-1; D gene: NA; V gene: TRBV6-5; CDR3 protein: ASSYGRGAF
J gene: TRBJ2-2; D gene: NA; V gene: TRBV19; CDR3 protein: ASNGRAGELF
J gene: TRBJ1-2; D gene: NA; V gene: TRBV10-3; CDR3 protein: AISFTGEDGYT
J gene: TRBJ2-5; D gene: NA; V gene: TRBV4-1; CDR3 protein: ASSQARGWETQY
J gene: TRBJ1-4; D gene: TRBD1; V gene: TRBV4-2; CDR3 protein: ASSQNGQGVEKLF
J gene: TRBJ2-1; D gene: NA; V gene: TRBV13; CDR3 protein: ASSLTSNTDNEQF
J gene: TRBJ2-1; D gene: NA; V gene: TRBV5-6; CDR3 protein: ASSLDGYNEQF
J gene: TRBJ1-6; D gene: NA; V gene: TRBV6-1; CDR3 protein: ASSEFLNSPLH
J gene: TRBJ2-1; D gene: NA; V gene: TRBV19; CDR3 protein: ASSIRASSYNEQF
J gene: TRBJ2-7; D gene: TRBD1; V gene: TRBV6-1; CDR3 protein: ASSLQGVHYEQY
J gene: TRBJ1-5; D gene: NA; V gene: TRBV6-5; CDR3 protein: ASSRDISNQPQH